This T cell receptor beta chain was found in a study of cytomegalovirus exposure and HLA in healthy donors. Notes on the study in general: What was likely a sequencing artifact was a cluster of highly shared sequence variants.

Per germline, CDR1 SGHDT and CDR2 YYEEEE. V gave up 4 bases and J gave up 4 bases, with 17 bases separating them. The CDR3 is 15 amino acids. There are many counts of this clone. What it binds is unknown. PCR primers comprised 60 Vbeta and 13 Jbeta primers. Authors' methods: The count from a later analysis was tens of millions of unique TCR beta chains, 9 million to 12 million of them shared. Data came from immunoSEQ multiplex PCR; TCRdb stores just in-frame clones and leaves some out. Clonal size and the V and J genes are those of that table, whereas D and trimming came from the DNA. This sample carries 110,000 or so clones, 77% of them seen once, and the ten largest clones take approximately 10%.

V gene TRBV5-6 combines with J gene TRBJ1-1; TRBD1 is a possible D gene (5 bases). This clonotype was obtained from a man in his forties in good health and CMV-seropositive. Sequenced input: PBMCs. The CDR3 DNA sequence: TGTGCCAGCAGCCCCTCGGGGGGGGTGGGCACTGAAGCTTTCTTT. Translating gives CASSPSGGVGTEAFF.